The present T cell receptor beta chain was sequenced within a study of cytomegalovirus exposure and HLA in healthy donors. Amplification used 60 Vbeta primers and 13 Jbeta primers. Clones were sequenced by immunoSEQ multiplex PCR, and TCRdb holds only the in-frame ones, with some missing. The sample holds roughly 110,000 clones, roughly 74% seen once. Findings and limits, study-wide: After further analysis at a later stage, roughly 16,000 TCR beta sequences were associated with HLA alleles at 0.05 false discovery rate.

Germline V gene data show CDR1 as MNHEY and CDR2 as SVGAGI. Trimming removed 2 bases from V and 2 bases from J, with 12 bases in between. This CDR3 spans 15 amino acids. Regarding this clone: Its antigen remains unidentified.

J is TRBJ1-1 and V is TRBV6-5; tentatively, D is TRBD1 (6 bases). Sequenced sample: PBMCs. This receptor was obtained from a middle-aged man in good health and CMV-seronegative. The chain's CDR3 is CASSYPTGINTEAFF. In DNA form, the CDR3 reads TGTGCCAGCAGTTACCCGACAGGAATTAACACTGAAGCTTTCTTT.